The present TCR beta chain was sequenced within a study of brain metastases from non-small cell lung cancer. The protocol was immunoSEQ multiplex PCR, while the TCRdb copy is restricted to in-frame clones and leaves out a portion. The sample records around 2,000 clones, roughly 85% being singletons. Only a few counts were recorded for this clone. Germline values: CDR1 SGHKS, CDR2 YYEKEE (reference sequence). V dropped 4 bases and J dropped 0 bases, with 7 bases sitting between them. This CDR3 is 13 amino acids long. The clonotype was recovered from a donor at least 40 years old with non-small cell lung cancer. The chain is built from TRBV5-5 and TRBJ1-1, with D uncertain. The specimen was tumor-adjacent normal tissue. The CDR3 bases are TGTGCCAGCAGCCTAATGGTGAACACTGAAGCTTTCTTT. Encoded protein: CASSLMVNTEAFF. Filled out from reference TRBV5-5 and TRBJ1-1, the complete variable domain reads DAGVTQSPTHLIKTRGQQVTLRCSPISGHKSVSWYQQVLGQGPQFIFQYYEKEERGRGNFPDRFSARQFPNYSSELNVNALLLGDSALYLCASSLMVNTEAFFGQGTRLTVV.